This T cell receptor (beta chain) was captured in a study of blood T cell repertoires in COVID-19. Method: immunoSEQ multiplex PCR; TCRdb's copy keeps in-frame clones and lacks some. This table holds roughly 220,000 clones, about four fifths found once. The CDR3 covers 13 residues. With 6 bases removed from V and 5 bases from J, the gap between germline ends came to 13 bases. Germline-derived CDR1 and CDR2 are SNHLY and FYNNEI. Sequencing was carried out using PBMCs or T cells enriched from blood (not recorded which). This receptor was taken from a woman between 40 and 55 years old with acute COVID-19. The chain combines TRBV2 with TRBJ1-1, with D possibly being TRBD1 (5 bases). The CDR3 DNA reads TGTGCCAGCAGGCAGGGTAGTTTGACTGAAGCTTTCTTT. It encodes CASRQGSLTEAFF.